This record concerns one T cell receptor (beta chain) sequence. Its antigen is not known. The same CDR3 can be traced to other DNA sequences in this sample. This specimen comes from a study of shared clonotypes between healthy human individuals. Points from the study as a whole: There were few donors, and this limited the genetic and exposure-history diversity represented.

The ends lost 3 bases at V and 2 bases at J; junction bases unmatched: 3. The CDR3 runs 14 residues. Looked up from germline, CDR1 is MNHEY and CDR2 is SMNVEV (reference sequence). Splitting of each subset's genomic DNA was done evenly across several immunoSEQ plates. Sequencing used immunoSEQ multiplex PCR; TCRdb keeps in-frame clones, though not all of them. Here the sample spans about 700,000 clones, 92% being singletons. The naive CD8 fraction comprised CD45RO-negative cells positively selected for CCR7 and excluded terminally differentiated effector memory CD45RA+ cells. This TCR came from a man in his thirties or forties in good health. The specimen was naive CD8+ T cells sorted from blood. The V call is TRBV27, the J call TRBJ2-7, with TRBD2 matching over 8 bases. The CDR3 region is CASSLGAGAYEQYF. The CDR3, as DNA: TGTGCCAGCAGTTTGGGAGCGGGAGCCTACGAGCAGTACTTC.